Below, 20 T cell receptor beta chains from the same sample are listed, as sequenced in a study of shared T cell receptors in the human thymus. Some clones are missing from TCRdb's copy, which holds only in-frame ones; the method was immunoSEQ multiplex PCR. The table includes roughly 500,000 clones, 75% to 85% detected once. The sample was also linked to a second study, of human thymus T cells.

Sample: thymocytes. These receptor sequences come from a boy less than two years old with a congenital heart defect.

The V gene is TRBV28, the J gene TRBJ2-3; D is perhaps TRBD2 (6 bases). V was trimmed by 3 bases and J by 2 bases, leaving 18 bases between them. Germline V CDR1 and CDR2: MDHEN, SYDVKM. The CDR3 contains 17 residues. The CDR3 sequence is CASSFGKKRGDTDTQYF. The CDR3 region has the DNA TGTGCCAGCAGTTTCGGGAAAAAGCGCGGGGACACAGATACGCAGTATTTT. Complete variable domain (other parts from reference TRBV28 and TRBJ2-3): DVKVTQSSRYLVKRTGEKVFLECVQDMDHENMFWYRQDPGLGLRLIYFSYDVKMKEKGDIPEGYSVSREKKERFSLILESASTNQTSMYLCASSFGKKRGDTDTQYFGPGTRLTVL.

The rearrangement uses TRBV4-3 and TRBJ2-1, with TRBD1 as a possible D gene (6 bases). Germline values: CDR1 LGHNA, CDR2 YSLEER. This CDR3 spans 16 amino acids. The V end was cut by 0 bases, the J end by 3 bases, with 12 bases between. The CDR3 nucleotides are TGCGCCAGCAGCCAAGAGGGGGACACCCGCTACAATGAGCAGTTCTTC. As protein: CASSQEGDTRYNEQFF.

The V call is TRBV10-3, the J call TRBJ1-1, with D tentatively TRBD1 (6 bases). There are 13 residues in the CDR3. Germline V gene lookup returns CDR1 ENHRY and CDR2 SYGVKD. Trimming stripped 1 base from V and 4 bases from J, with 7 bases between. The CDR3 bases are TGTGCCATCAGTGAGTGGGACACCACTGAAGCTTTCTTT. Translated, it gives CAISEWDTTEAFF.

This rearrangement joins TRBV4-1 to TRBJ2-1; 12 bases agree with TRBD1. The CDR3 is 16 residues long. Trimming removed 1 base from V and 9 bases from J; junction bases left unmatched: 7. The V gene's germline CDR1 is MGHRA and CDR2 YSYEKL. In DNA, the CDR3 is TGCGCCAGCAGCCAAGTTTGGGACAGGGGGCGTAGTGAGCAGTTCTTC. It is translated as CASSQVWDRGRSEQFF.

CDR3 sequence (DNA): TGTGCCAGTAGTAAAAACAGGGATGACACTGAAGCTTTCTTT. Translating it yields CASSKNRDDTEAFF. This chain connects TRBV19 to TRBJ1-1; weak D call: TRBD1 (6 bases). V lost 4 bases, J lost 3 bases, and 12 bases lay in between. The CDR3 loop spans 14 amino acids. Germline V CDR1 and CDR2: LNHDA, SQIVND (reference sequence). The whole variable domain, filled in from reference TRBV19 and TRBJ1-1, reads DGGITQSPKYLFRKEGQNVTLSCEQNLNHDAMYWYRQDPGQGLRLIYYSQIVNDFQKGDIAEGYSVSREKKESFPLTVTSAQKNPTAFYLCASSKNRDDTEAFFGQGTRLTVV.

V gene TRBV28 combines with J gene TRBJ2-3, with 8 bases matching TRBD1. This CDR3 region has 15 residues. Germline-derived CDR1 and CDR2 are MDHEN and SYDVKM. V shed 6 bases and J 3 bases; nucleotides not matched to a gene: 8. CDR3 sequence (DNA): TGTGCCAGCAGCCTCGACAGGGGAATTACAGATACGCAGTATTTT. Its protein is CASSLDRGITDTQYF.

The chain carries TRBV27 and TRBJ2-2; 8 nucleotides line up with TRBD1. Germline-derived CDR1 and CDR2 are MNHEY and SMNVEV (reference sequence). V trimming: 7 bases; J trimming: 6 bases; junction bases outside the gene matches: 10. The length of the CDR3 is 15 residues. The CDR3 reads CASTQGARRSGELFF. The CDR3, as DNA: TGTGCCAGCACCCAGGGGGCGCGTAGGTCCGGGGAGCTGTTTTTT.

The chain recombines TRBV30 with TRBJ2-3, with D perhaps matching TRBD2 (5 bases). Per the germline V gene, CDR1 is GTSNPN and CDR2 is SVGIG (reference sequence). The ends were cut back, 0 bases at V and 0 bases at J, with 13 bases in the middle. CDR3 length equals 16 residues. CDR3 nucleotide sequence: TGTGCCTGGAGTGTGGGAGCGGACCTTAGCACAGATACGCAGTATTTT. It codes for CAWSVGADLSTDTQYF.

This clone has just one count. The V gene is TRBV25-1, the J gene TRBJ2-7; 9 bases fit TRBD1. CDR3 size: 17 residues. CDR1 is MGHDK and CDR2 is SYGVNS in the germline V gene. Losses at the gene ends were 8 bases for V and 0 bases for J; bases not matched to a gene: 14. CDR3 coding DNA: TGTGCCAGCTCACCGGGACAGGGTATTTGGGCCTCCTACGAGCAGTACTTC. It specifies CASSPGQGIWASYEQYF.

In this sample, this clone turned up once. This chain links TRBV30 with TRBJ2-3, with 9 bases aligning to TRBD1. This CDR3 is 15 amino acids long. Trimming took 0 bases from V and 5 from J; bases not matched to a gene: 6. Germline CDR1 GTSNPN, CDR2 SVGIG (reference sequence). The CDR3 is CAWSVRADRGDTQYF. CDR3 DNA sequence: TGTGCCTGGAGTGTACGAGCGGACAGGGGAGATACGCAGTATTTT.

V is TRBV12-2 and J is TRBJ2-1; the tabulated D call, TRBD2, remains unverified against the DNA. TRBV12-2 is a pseudogene locus. The CDR3 is 17 amino acids. DNA of the CDR3: TGTGCAAGTCGCTTAGAGGCTAGCGGGAGCTCCTACAATGAGCAGTTCTTC. Translated, it gives CASRLEASGSSYNEQFF.

The rearrangement joins TRBV6-1 to TRBJ2-2; TRBD1 agrees at 7 bases. J lost 9 bases, V lost 4 bases, and 17 bases had no gene match. Germline V gene data show CDR1 as MNHNS and CDR2 as SASEGT. The CDR3 covers 17 residues. This CDR3 is CASSAGQGGLTERELFF. The CDR3 DNA is TGTGCCAGCAGTGCGGGACAAGGGGGCCTCACAGAGAGGGAGCTGTTTTTT.

The rearrangement joins TRBV30 to TRBJ2-1; 15 bases fit TRBD2. This CDR3 has 19 amino acids. With 8 bases clipped from V and 1 base from J, the junction kept 15 bases outside the gene matches. The germline gives CDR1 GTSNPN, CDR2 SVGIG (reference sequence). CDR3 in amino acids: CASLVGWTSGRESYNEQFF. CDR3 bases: TGTGCCAGCCTTGTGGGCTGGACTAGCGGGAGGGAGTCCTACAATGAGCAGTTCTTC.

The chain combines TRBV18 with TRBJ2-6; no clear D. There are 17 residues in the CDR3. Trimming removed 4 bases from V and 0 bases from J, with 13 bases in between. CDR1 and CDR2 from the germline V gene are KGHSH and LQKENI. CDR3 DNA sequence: TGTGCCAGCTCACGAGAAGAGGTTAGCTCTGGGGCCAACGTCCTGACTTTC. As protein: CASSREEVSSGANVLTF.

The chain uses TRBV23-1 and TRBJ2-7, with a tentative D call TRBD1 (7 bases). TRBV23-1 is assigned to the ORF class and has an uncertain function. V was clipped by 6 bases and J by 6 bases, with 18 bases between them. The CDR3 loop spans 14 amino acids. The DNA for the CDR3 is TGCGCCAGCAGCCGAGGACAGCAGGGGGGCGAGCAGTACTTC. It codes for CASSRGQQGGEQYF.

In its sample, this clone was seen once. The J gene is TRBJ1-5, the V gene TRBV27; no reliable D call. Germline-derived CDR1 and CDR2 are MNHEY and SMNVEV (reference sequence). The CDR3 is 13 residues long. Trimming stripped 8 bases from V and 1 base from J, with 9 bases between. CDR3 protein: CASGSKSNQPQHF. The DNA for the CDR3 is TGTGCCAGCGGTTCTAAAAGCAATCAGCCCCAGCATTTT.

The V and J genes are TRBV7-9 and TRBJ2-7; 9 bases fit TRBD1. The germline CDR1 and CDR2 sequences are SEHNR and FQNEAQ (reference sequence). This CDR3 contains 14 residues. With 2 bases clipped from V and 6 bases from J, the junction kept 5 bases outside the gene matches. The CDR3 DNA sequence: TGTGCCAGCAGCTTAACAGGGGGCATCGGCGAGCAGTACTTC. This encodes CASSLTGGIGEQYF.

The rearrangement uses TRBV18 and TRBJ2-2, with a weak D call TRBD2 (6 bases). Germline CDR1 is KGHSH and CDR2 is LQKENI. The CDR3 extends over 14 amino acids. Trimming pared 5 bases from V and 2 bases from J, leaving 9 bases between. The CDR3 sequence: CASSRGGNTGELFF. The DNA of the CDR3 is TGTGCCAGCTCAAGGGGAGGTAACACCGGGGAGCTGTTTTTT.

The V call is TRBV7-8, the J call TRBJ1-3; D unclear. The V gene's germline CDR1 is SGHVS and CDR2 FQNEAQ. The CDR3 sequence is 17 residues long. V was trimmed by 1 base and J by 0 bases, leaving 13 bases between them. This chain's CDR3 is CASSLVPGSPSGNTIYF. In nucleotides, the CDR3 is TGTGCCAGCAGCTTAGTCCCCGGGTCGCCCTCTGGAAACACCATATATTTT.

The chain combines TRBV6-6 with TRBJ2-2, with 9 nucleotides matching TRBD2. Trimming at V came to 5 bases and at J to 3 bases, leaving 4 bases not matched to a gene. Germline lookup yields CDR1 MNHNY and CDR2 SVGAGI (reference sequence). CDR3 length equals 15 residues. CDR3 protein: CASSNQRGDTGELFF. CDR3 DNA sequence: TGTGCCAGCAGTAACCAGCGGGGGGACACCGGGGAGCTGTTTTTT.